These 8 T cell receptor beta chains were sequenced from one sample in a study of sequential checkpoint blockade in melanoma. Sequencing was performed with immunoSEQ multiplex PCR; in TCRdb, only in-frame clones are kept and a portion is missing. The sample holds under 50,000 clones, about 88% seen once. Treatment of the sample: randomized to nivolumab then ipilimumab (arm A) or the reverse (arm B). Specimen: CD8+ T cells sorted from blood (inferred from file names), collected from a patient given nivolumab and ipilimumab in sequence. The receptors shown here come from a human donor with melanoma.

The chain links TRBV5-5 to TRBJ2-7; perhaps D is TRBD1 or TRBD2 (6 bases each). The germline gives CDR1 SGHKS, CDR2 YYEKEE (reference sequence). V gave up 2 bases and J gave up 7 bases, with 16 bases separating them. CDR3 length: 14 residues. CDR3 region: CASSFTGQGREQYV. CDR3 sequence (DNA): TGTGCCAGCAGCTTTACAGGGCAGGGGAGGGAGCAGTACGTC.

The chain uses TRBV30 and TRBJ2-5; the match to TRBD2 covers 9 bases. Germline CDR1 GTSNPN, CDR2 SVGIG (reference sequence). CDR3 size: 15 residues. J lost 5 bases, V lost 0 bases, and 7 bases had no gene match. CDR3 bases: TGTGCCTGGAGTGTAATCCTAGCGGGATTTGAGACCCAGTACTTC. This sequence encodes CAWSVILAGFETQYF.

The sample holds one count of this clone. As DNA, the CDR3 is TGTGCCAGCGGTAGCGGGAGGGAGGAGACCCAGTACTTC. It codes for CASGSGREETQYF. This chain joins TRBV5-6 and TRBJ2-5; 11 bases agree with TRBD2. CDR3 length: 13 amino acids. V shed 7 bases, J shed 5 bases, and the junction held 4 bases outside the gene matches. Germline V lookup: CDR1 SGHDT, CDR2 YYEEEE.

The chain uses TRBV27 and TRBJ2-7, with 7 bases identical to TRBD1. The CDR3 runs to 15 residues. J gave up 0 bases and V 7 bases, and 9 bases lay outside the gene matches. Germline V gives CDR1 MNHEY, CDR2 SMNVEV (reference sequence). CDR3 protein: CASIPQGTLSYEQYF. In DNA form, the CDR3 reads TGTGCCAGCATTCCACAGGGGACCCTCTCCTACGAGCAGTACTTC.

The chain uses TRBV2 and TRBJ2-4; 8 positions match TRBD1. CDR3 length: 15 amino acids. The V and J ends lost 3 bases and 5 bases, in that order; junction bases with no gene match: 6. Germline CDR1 is SNHLY and CDR2 is FYNNEI. DNA for the CDR3: TGTGCCAGCAGTGATTGGACAGGGCGCGAAAACATTCAGTACTTC. Its translation is CASSDWTGRENIQYF. The full variable domain, in which reference TRBV2 and TRBJ2-4 provide the parts outside the CDR3, is EPEVTQTPSHQVTQMGQEVILRCVPISNHLYFYWYRQILGQKVEFLVSFYNNEISEKSEIFDDQFSVERPDGSNFTLKIRSTKLEDSAMYFCASSDWTGRENIQYFGAGTRLSVL.

This chain connects TRBV10-3 to TRBJ2-7; 7 nucleotides align to TRBD1. Germline CDR1 and CDR2: ENHRY and SYGVKD. There are 17 residues in the CDR3. The junction had 14 bases not matched to a gene; V was cut back by 6 bases and J by 0 bases. The DNA of the CDR3 is TGTGCCATCAGCCCCACGGGACAGCCCCCGAGCTCCTACGAGCAGTACGTC. Translation: CAISPTGQPPSSYEQYV.

The chain couples TRBV9 to TRBJ2-1; D gene uncertain. From germline, CDR1 is SGDLS and CDR2 YYNGEE. The CDR3 has 15 amino acids. Deletions cut 3 bases from V and 0 bases from J, with 10 bases between. CDR3 nucleotide sequence: TGTGCCAGCAGCGCCTACCCGAGCTCCTACAATGAGCAGTTCTTC. Its protein is CASSAYPSSYNEQFF.

This clone has a handful of counts. The rearrangement joins TRBV6-1 to TRBJ2-7; 8 bases agree with TRBD2. The germline gives CDR1 MNHNS, CDR2 SASEGT. This CDR3 region has 15 residues. The J segment lost 0 bases and the V segment lost 1 base, leaving 2 bases of the junction unmatched. The DNA for the CDR3 is TGTGCCAGCAGTGAAGGTACTAGCGGCTCCTACGAGCAGTACTTC. This gives the protein CASSEGTSGSYEQYF.